This entry is about one TCR beta chain. Its antigen remains undetermined. Nothing much larger sits one base from this clone, and base qualities are not available. These data originate in a study of beta chain features in type 1 diabetes (dated by TCRdb to 2017 to 2018). Some background on the complete study: Mean age, gender distribution, total cell number and subset yield were not different between patients and healthy donors. A total of about 100,000,000 sorted cells were examined across all samples, and RNA yield correlated strongly with the number of cells per subset. In the study, TCRB repertoires of sorted circulating CD4+ T cell subsets from recently diagnosed type 1 diabetes patients were compared with those of matched healthy donors. Regulatory and stem cell-like memory subsets were isolated from only 8 patients and about eight healthy donors, whereas naive and central memory subsets came from all 30 or so donors.

The study at large found these results: Type 1 diabetes patients showed a moderate but significant shortening of TCRB CDR3 length in all four CD4+ subsets. Because cDNA rather than genomic DNA was sequenced, highly expressing activated cells could have been over-represented, although no difference in activation and CD3 levels was found between groups. Shorter templates might have been favored by PCR, but patient and control samples were amplified and corrected together, so both groups would have been affected equally by any skew. At VDJ recombination sites, type 1 diabetes patients had fewer insertions and more deleted nucleotides, which implies abnormalities in thymic rearrangement. HLA sub-analyses involved small numbers of individuals, so any influence of HLA type on TCRB rearrangement remained unresolved. Naive, central memory and regulatory TCRB repertoires appeared more similar among patients than among healthy donors.

The entire amount of isolated RNA was reverse transcribed using the High Capacity cDNA Reverse Transcription Kit, so the sequenced TCRB transcripts were expressed ones. Deep immunoSEQ sequencing was performed on naive, central memory and regulatory T cell samples, with an average of roughly 3.5 million total reads per sample. Sorted cells were lysed in RLT buffer and RNA was extracted with DNase-treated RNeasy Micro or Mini kits, depending on cell number. To prevent cross-contamination, each cell subset was processed individually, whereas patient and healthy donor samples were processed jointly. The immunoSEQ multiplex PCR was used to amplify TCRB sequences from cDNA, generating 87-bp fragments that spanned the CDR3 region. Sequencing of the amplicons was done on the Illumina HiSeq platform. Concerning the study's data processing: PCR bias was corrected computationally using synthetic template baselines, and reads within Hamming distance 2 were collapsed, with unmergeable singletons discarded. Reads were aligned to IMGT to assign V, D and J genes, CDR3 length, and insertions or deletions at six rearrangement sites. Clonotype counts were normalized to sorted cell number within each subset before computing true diversity and Gini coefficients with the tcR R package. The overlap coefficient, calculated on TCRB nucleotide sequences, was used to measure repertoire sharing. Out-of-frame TCRB sequences from naive cells were analyzed to stand in for the pre-selection repertoire. TCRdb carries this immuneACCESS record with in-frame sequences only. Its versions omit some clonotypes, under half of them owing to an unresolved V gene in the studies checked, with the rest unexplained. The V and J calls and clone size are taken from that table; D and trimming were inferred from the DNA. The sample profile shows roughly 230,000 clones; 11% of them were found once. The ten biggest clones cover more than 0.015% of the sample.

The CDR3 holds 14 amino acids from the cysteine to the phenylalanine. CDR3 DNA is the only sequence kept; it has 42 bases, read in frame from the first base. Per the germline V gene, SGHVS is the CDR1 and FQNEAQ is the CDR2. Trimming at the junction amounts to 1 base on V and 4 bases on J, and the germline ends lie 10 bases apart. A single peripheral blood draw of 90 to 150 mL on average was collected from each donor into heparinised tubes. A BD FACSAria II and a panel including CD45RO, CCR7, CD25, CD127, CD95 and CD27 were used to sort naive, central memory, regulatory and stem cell-like memory CD4+ T cells. All sorted populations exceeded 95% purity. PBMCs were isolated right away by Lymphoprep density gradient centrifugation and were stained directly, without culture. Samples were stained and sorted in pairs, with one healthy donor and one patient per experiment, so that batch effects were minimized.

Sequencing input: naive CD4+ T cells from blood. Sample cell subset or site, as interpreted from the label and publication: true naive CD4+ T cells. The rearrangement joined TRBV7-8 to TRBJ1-1; the D gene identity is not certain. The source of this sequence is a man aged 25-40 years with type 1 diabetes. CDR3 reads: CASSLVDGLTEAFF. In nucleotides, the sequence is TGTGCCAGCAGCTTAGTTGACGGACTCACTGAAGCTTTCTTT. The CDR3 plus the reference TRBV7-8 and TRBJ1-1 genes for the other parts give the full variable domain: GAGVSQSPRYKVAKRGQDVALRCDPISGHVSLFWYQQALGQGPEFLTYFQNEAQLDKSGLPSDRFFAERPEGSVSTLKIQRTQQEDSAVYLCASSLVDGLTEAFFGQGTRLTVV.